The clone carrying this T cell receptor beta chain occurred a few times. The sample belongs to a study of blood T cell repertoires in COVID-19. For the study at large: The samples span acute and convalescent COVID-19 from the United States, Italy and Spain. Sources were T cells, B-cell-depleted T cells, or PBMCs; the material itself was cDNA or gDNA.

V lost 6 bases and J lost 4, with 3 bases in between. The length of the CDR3 is 11 residues. As handled by the study authors: Amplification of reference gene primers provided the estimated nucleated cell counts. Measured with immunoSEQ multiplex PCR; TCRdb has only the in-frame clones, and not every one. That table furnishes V, J and clone size, whereas the DNA furnished D and trimming. The table records some 230,000 clones, approximately 85% of them present only once. This TCR was sampled from a man between 40 and 49 years old with acute or convalescent COVID-19. This chain connects TRBV12-3 or TRBV12-4 to TRBJ1-4; D is uncertain. Sequenced input: peripheral blood. This chain's CDR3 is CASSYNEKLFF. The CDR3 DNA reads TGTGCCAGCAGCTATAATGAAAAACTGTTTTTT.